This T cell receptor beta chain emerged from a study of T cell responses to AZD1222 COVID-19 vaccine. V dropped 0 bases and J dropped 1 base, with 5 bases sitting between them. There are 14 residues in the CDR3. Germline V gives CDR1 SGHKS, CDR2 YYEKEE (reference sequence). The data were produced by immunoSEQ multiplex PCR, yet TCRdb's version contains in-frame clones alone and is incomplete. Here the sample spans some 120,000 clones, 88% being singletons. Remarks on this clone: The identical CDR3 is also encoded by other nucleotide sequences in the sample.

This sample comprised peripheral blood, obtained on day 0 of AZD1222 vaccination. The chain employs TRBV5-5 and TRBJ1-3, with a possible D match to TRBD1 (5 bases). This TCR came from an adult in good health. The CDR3 DNA reads as TGTGCCAGCAGCTTGGCAGGGTCTGGAAACACCATATATTTT. This encodes CASSLAGSGNTIYF.